This T cell receptor beta chain was sequenced during a study of T cells after yellow fever vaccination. Study-level information: The fractions with low cell numbers were processed using SMART-Seq v4 Ultra Low Input. General observations from the study: Researchers cautioned that FACS-sorted repertoires could harbor abundant clonotypes contaminating from the bulk population. Post-booster reappearance was seen for most primary-vaccination clones (96% CD4, around 90% CD8).

Making TCR cDNA involved 5'RACE template switching, which added UMIs and a universal primer site. Each CDR3 protein gets one entry after TCRdb re-called the 5' RACE reads with MiXCR. Here the sample spans under 550,000 distinct CDR3 sequences, 20% to 25% being singletons. This clonotype was seen a handful of times. Its antigen is still unknown. This TCR derives from a man aged 18 to 30 who received the YFV17D yellow fever vaccine. The sequenced sample was PBMCs, obtained 20 to 25 days after the first yellow fever vaccination.

Written as DNA, the CDR3 is TGCAGCGTTGAAGGCCCGGGACGGAACACTGAAGCTTTCTTT. It is translated as CSVEGPGRNTEAFF. The rearrangement links TRBV29-1 to TRBJ1-1, with D tentatively TRBD1 (5 bases). V was clipped by 1 base and J by 1 base, with 10 bases between them. Germline CDR1 SQVTM, CDR2 ANQGSEA. This CDR3 is 14 amino acids long. Based on the CDR3 plus reference TRBV29-1 and TRBJ1-1, the full variable domain is SAVISQKPSRDICQRGTSLTIQCQVDSQVTMMFWYRQQPGQSLTLIATANQGSEATYESGFVIDKFPISRPNLTFSTLTVSNMSPEDSSIYLCSVEGPGRNTEAFFGQGTRLTVV.